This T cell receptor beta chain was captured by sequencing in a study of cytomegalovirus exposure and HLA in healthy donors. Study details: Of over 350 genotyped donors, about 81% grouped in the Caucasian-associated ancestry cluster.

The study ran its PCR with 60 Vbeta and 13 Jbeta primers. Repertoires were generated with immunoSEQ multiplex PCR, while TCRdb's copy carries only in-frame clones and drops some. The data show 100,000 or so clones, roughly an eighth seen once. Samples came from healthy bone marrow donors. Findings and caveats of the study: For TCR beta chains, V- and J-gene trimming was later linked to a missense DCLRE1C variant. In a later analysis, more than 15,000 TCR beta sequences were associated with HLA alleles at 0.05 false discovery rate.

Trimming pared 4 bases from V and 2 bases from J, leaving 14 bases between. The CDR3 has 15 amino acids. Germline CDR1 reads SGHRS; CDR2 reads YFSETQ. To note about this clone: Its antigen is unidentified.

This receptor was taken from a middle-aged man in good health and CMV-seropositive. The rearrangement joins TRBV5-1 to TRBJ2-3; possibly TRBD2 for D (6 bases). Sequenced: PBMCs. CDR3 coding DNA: TGCGCCAGCAGCCTGAGGGACTTCACCACAGATACGCAGTATTTT. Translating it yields CASSLRDFTTDTQYF.